The 11 T cell receptor beta chains presented below share a single source sample, sequenced in a study of CD8+CD57+ T cells in acquired aplastic anemia. For CDR3 and TCR beta VDJ profiling, genomic DNA was the template used. TCRdb re-analysed the reads in MiXCR, keeping a single row per CDR3 protein. The sample includes about 170,000 distinct CDR3 sequences, approximately 43% of them seen just once. The sample was sorted CD4+, CD8+, or CD8+CD57+ T cells (not recorded which) from PBMCs. The origin of the receptors is a human donor in good health.

This clonotype was picked up many times. V is TRBV20-1 and J is TRBJ1-1, with a possible D match to TRBD1 (6 bases). CDR3 length: 13 amino acids. Per the germline V gene, CDR1 is DFQATT and CDR2 is SNEGSKA (reference sequence). Trimming pared 5 bases from V and 3 bases from J, leaving 13 bases between. CDR3 residues: CSAGRGRDTEAFF. CDR3 nucleotide sequence: TGCAGTGCTGGCAGGGGAAGGGACACTGAAGCTTTCTTT.

Many counts were recorded for this clonotype. Germline and junction disagree at one end, which may indicate a read error. The chain is built from TRBV14 and TRBJ1-1; D possibly corresponds to TRBD1 (5 bases). Germline V lookup: CDR1 SGHDN, CDR2 FVKESK. This CDR3 has 12 residues. The CDR3 coding sequence is TGTGCCAGCAGCCAAGAGGGACGCCGTTTCGGGTTT. Protein product: CASSQEGRRFGF.

The rearrangement joins TRBV15 to TRBJ1-1; possible D gene TRBD1, 6 bases. The V end was cut by 8 bases, the J end by 8 bases, with 24 bases between. The CDR3 contains 15 residues. In germline, CDR1 is LNHNV, CDR2 YYDKDF (reference sequence). CDR3: CATRLGTTPSEEAFF. CDR3 coding DNA: TGTGCCACCCGGCTGGGGACAACACCCTCAGAGGAAGCTTTCTTT.

This rearrangement joins TRBV18 to TRBJ2-1; D might be TRBD1 or TRBD2, each matching 5 bases. CDR3 length equals 13 residues. Germline CDR1 and CDR2: KGHSH and LQKENI. Trimming pared 0 bases from V and 9 bases from J, leaving 9 bases between. The CDR3 sequence is CASSPPGRGEQFF. The DNA for the CDR3 is TGTGCCAGCTCACCACCGGGACGGGGTGAGCAGTTCTTC.

V is TRBV19 and J is TRBJ1-1, with D maybe TRBD1 (6 bases). This CDR3 is built from 15 residues. V gave up 4 bases and J gave up 3 bases, with 15 bases separating them. Germline CDR1 reads LNHDA; CDR2 reads SQIVND (reference sequence). CDR3 nucleotides: TGTGCCAGTAGTACCCCGGGAGGGGGGGACACTGAAGCTTTCTTT. Its translation is CASSTPGGGDTEAFF.

In its sample, this clonotype was seen many times. The gene calls are TRBV10-1 and TRBJ1-1, with 9 bases that match TRBD1. The CDR3 is 15 residues long. Germline V CDR1 and CDR2: WNHNN, SYGVQD (reference sequence). V lost 0 bases and J lost 4; bases outside the gene matches: 3. The CDR3 DNA reads TGCGCCAGCAGTGAGTCTAGGACAGGGGCCACTGAAGCTTTCTTT. This gives the protein CASSESRTGATEAFF.

The CDR3 loop reads CASSPGQGPEQYF. In DNA, the CDR3 is TGTGCCAGCAGTCCCGGACAGGGACCCGAGCAGTACTTC. The chain is built from TRBV2 and TRBJ2-7, with 8 bases identical to TRBD1. The CDR3 is made up of 13 amino acids. V gave up 5 bases and J gave up 6 bases; unmatched junction bases: 6. Per the germline V gene, CDR1 is SNHLY and CDR2 is FYNNEI.

The chain couples TRBV19 to TRBJ2-1; D unclear. This CDR3 comprises 13 residues. V lost 1 base and J lost 7, with 8 bases in between. Germline V lookup: CDR1 LNHDA, CDR2 SQIVND (reference sequence). The CDR3, as DNA: TGTGCCAGTAGTATAGGGGGAAGAAATGAGCAGTTCTTC. It is translated as CASSIGGRNEQFF.

This rearrangement joins TRBV19 to TRBJ2-5; D is ambiguous. V lost 2 bases and J lost 5, with 12 bases in between. The germline CDR1 and CDR2 sequences are LNHDA and SQIVND (reference sequence). This CDR3 contains 14 residues. The CDR3 loop is CASSISTAWETQYF. The CDR3 nucleotides read TGTGCCAGTAGTATAAGTACTGCGTGGGAGACCCAGTACTTC. Full variable domain (rest looked up from reference TRBV19 and TRBJ2-5): DGGITQSPKYLFRKEGQNVTLSCEQNLNHDAMYWYRQDPGQGLRLIYYSQIVNDFQKGDIAEGYSVSREKKESFPLTVTSAQKNPTAFYLCASSISTAWETQYFGPGTRLLVL.

Details on this clonotype: An end of the junction differs from the germline gene, which may be a read error. The chain recombines TRBV15 with TRBJ2-7, with a weak D call TRBD1 (5 bases). This CDR3 region has 13 residues. From germline, CDR1 is LNHNV and CDR2 YYDKDF (reference sequence). The CDR3 loop is CDTSRETVYEQYF. The DNA for the CDR3 is TGTGACACCAGCAGAGAGACAGTATACGAGCAGTACTTC.

This clonotype came up many times. The V and J genes are TRBV20-1 and TRBJ2-3; D call uncertain. Germline V gene sequence: CDR1 DFQATT, CDR2 SNEGSKA (reference sequence). This CDR3 contains 11 residues. The germline V and J ends were trimmed by 3 bases and 4 bases, with 5 bases remaining between them. This chain's CDR3 is CSARAADTQYF. DNA for the CDR3: TGCAGTGCTAGGGCCGCAGATACGCAGTATTTT.